The TCR beta chain under discussion was sequenced for a study of Ad26.COV2.S vaccination and SARS-CoV-2 variants. Study summary: In the COV1001 trial, the donor was in the Ad26.COV2.S arm. In the study, Ad26.COV2.S was injected intramuscularly once, or twice 56 days apart. Study results and limitations: Researchers reported similar non-spike TCR breadth in vaccine and placebo recipients.

Noted treatment: some 20 received Ad26.COV2.S at low or high dose, single or two shots; 5 received placebo; per-sample allocation not given. Sampling took place 63 days after the first vaccine or placebo injection. Data came from immunoSEQ multiplex PCR; TCRdb stores just in-frame clones and leaves some out. The table lists 450,000 to 550,000 clones, roughly 87% of them singletons. For this clone: Antigen specificity is unknown.

Germline loops: CDR1 SGHTA, CDR2 FQGNSA. V dropped 4 bases and J dropped 6 bases, with 19 bases sitting between them. The CDR3 extends over 16 amino acids. The chain has TRBV7-2 and TRBJ2-1, with D possibly TRBD1 on 6 matching bases. The sample was peripheral blood, taken in a trial of Ad26.COV2.S vaccine versus placebo. This TCR came from a person aged 18 to 59 who received the Ad26.COV2.S COVID-19 vaccine or a placebo. The CDR3 spells CASSSEVRTVLNEQFF. In DNA, the CDR3 is TGTGCCAGCAGCTCAGAGGTCCGGACAGTCCTCAATGAGCAGTTCTTC. Complete variable domain (other parts from reference TRBV7-2 and TRBJ2-1): GAGVSQSPSNKVTEKGKDVELRCDPISGHTALYWYRQSLGQGLEFLIYFQGNSAPDKSGLPSDRFSAERTGGSVSTLTIQRTQQEDSAVYLCASSSEVRTVLNEQFFGPGTRLTVL.